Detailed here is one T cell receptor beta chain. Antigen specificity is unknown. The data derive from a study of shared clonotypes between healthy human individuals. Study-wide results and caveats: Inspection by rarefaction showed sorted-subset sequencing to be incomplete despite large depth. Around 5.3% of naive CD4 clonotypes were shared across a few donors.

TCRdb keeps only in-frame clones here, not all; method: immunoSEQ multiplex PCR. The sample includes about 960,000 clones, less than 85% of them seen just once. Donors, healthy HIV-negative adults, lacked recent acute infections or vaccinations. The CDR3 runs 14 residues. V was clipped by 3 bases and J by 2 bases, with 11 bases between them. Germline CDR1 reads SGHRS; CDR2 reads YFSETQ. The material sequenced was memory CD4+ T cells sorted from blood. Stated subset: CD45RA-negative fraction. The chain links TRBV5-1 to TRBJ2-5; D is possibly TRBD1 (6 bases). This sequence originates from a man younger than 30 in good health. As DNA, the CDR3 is TGCGCCAGCAGCTGGGATGGACAGCAAGAGACCCAGTACTTC. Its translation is CASSWDGQQETQYF.